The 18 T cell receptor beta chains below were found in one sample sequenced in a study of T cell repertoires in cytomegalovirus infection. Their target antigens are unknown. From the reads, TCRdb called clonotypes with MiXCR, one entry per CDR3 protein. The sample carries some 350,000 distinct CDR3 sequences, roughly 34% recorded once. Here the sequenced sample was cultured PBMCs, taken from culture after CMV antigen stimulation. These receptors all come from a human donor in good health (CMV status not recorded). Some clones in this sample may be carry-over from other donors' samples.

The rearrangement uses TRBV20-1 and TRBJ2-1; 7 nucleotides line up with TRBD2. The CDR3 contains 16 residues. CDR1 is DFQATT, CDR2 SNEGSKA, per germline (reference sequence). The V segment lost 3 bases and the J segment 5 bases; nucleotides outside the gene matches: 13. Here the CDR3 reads CSASPAVGRTHNEQFF. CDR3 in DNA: TGCAGTGCTAGCCCGGCTGTCGGGAGGACTCACAATGAGCAGTTCTTC.

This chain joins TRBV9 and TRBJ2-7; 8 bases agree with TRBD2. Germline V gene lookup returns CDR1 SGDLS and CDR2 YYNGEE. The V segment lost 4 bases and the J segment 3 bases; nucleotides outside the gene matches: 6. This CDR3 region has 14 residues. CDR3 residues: CASSPTSDIYEQYF. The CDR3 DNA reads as TGTGCCAGCAGCCCGACTAGCGACATCTACGAGCAGTACTTC.

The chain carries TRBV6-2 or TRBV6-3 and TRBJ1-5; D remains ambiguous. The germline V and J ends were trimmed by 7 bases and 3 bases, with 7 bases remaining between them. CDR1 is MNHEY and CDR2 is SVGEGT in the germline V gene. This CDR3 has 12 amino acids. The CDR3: CASMSYNQPQHF. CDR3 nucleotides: TGTGCCAGCATGAGCTACAATCAGCCCCAGCATTTT.

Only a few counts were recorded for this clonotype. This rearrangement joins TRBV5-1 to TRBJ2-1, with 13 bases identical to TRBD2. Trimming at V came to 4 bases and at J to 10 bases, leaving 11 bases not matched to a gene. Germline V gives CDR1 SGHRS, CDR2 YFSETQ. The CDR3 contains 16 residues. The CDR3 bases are TGCGCCAGCAGCCCGGAGGCGGGACTAGCGGGGTCCGAGCAGTTCTTC. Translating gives CASSPEAGLAGSEQFF.

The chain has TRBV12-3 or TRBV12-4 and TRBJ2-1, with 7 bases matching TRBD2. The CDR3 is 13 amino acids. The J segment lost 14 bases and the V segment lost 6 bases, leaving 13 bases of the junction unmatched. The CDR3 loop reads CASSPGLGLAEFF. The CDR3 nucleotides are TGTGCCAGCAGCCCCGGACTGGGCCTAGCGGAGTTCTTC.

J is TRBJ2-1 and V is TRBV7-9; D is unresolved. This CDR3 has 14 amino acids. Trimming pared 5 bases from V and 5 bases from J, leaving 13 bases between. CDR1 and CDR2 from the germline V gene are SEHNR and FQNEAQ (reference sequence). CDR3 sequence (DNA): TGTGCCAGCAGCCGCCCACCCGAGGACAATGAGCAGTTCTTC. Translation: CASSRPPEDNEQFF.

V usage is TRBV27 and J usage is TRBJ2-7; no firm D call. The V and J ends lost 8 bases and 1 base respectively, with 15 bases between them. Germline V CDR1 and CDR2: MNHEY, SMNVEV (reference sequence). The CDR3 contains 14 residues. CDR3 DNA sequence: TGTGCCAGCGCGCGGAGTTTTCTATCCTACGAGCAGTACTTC. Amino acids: CASARSFLSYEQYF.

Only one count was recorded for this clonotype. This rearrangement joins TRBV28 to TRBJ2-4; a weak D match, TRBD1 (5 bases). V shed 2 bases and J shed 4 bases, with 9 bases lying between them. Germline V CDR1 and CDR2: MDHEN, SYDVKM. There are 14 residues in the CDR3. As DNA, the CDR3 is TGTGCCAGCAGTTTAGAACAGGCGAAAAACATTCAGTACTTC. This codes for CASSLEQAKNIQYF.

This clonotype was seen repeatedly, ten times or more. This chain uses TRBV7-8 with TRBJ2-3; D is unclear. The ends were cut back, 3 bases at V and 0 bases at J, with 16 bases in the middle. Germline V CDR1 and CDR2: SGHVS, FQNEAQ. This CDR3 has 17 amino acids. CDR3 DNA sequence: TGTGCCAGCAGCTTTCTTGCTCGTACATCCAGCACAGATACGCAGTATTTT. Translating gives CASSFLARTSSTDTQYF.

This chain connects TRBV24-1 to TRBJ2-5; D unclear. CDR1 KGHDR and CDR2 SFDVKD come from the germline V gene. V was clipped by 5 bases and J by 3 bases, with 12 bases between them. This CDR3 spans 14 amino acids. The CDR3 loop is CATSAPDPEETQYF. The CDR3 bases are TGTGCCACCAGTGCTCCTGACCCTGAAGAGACCCAGTACTTC.

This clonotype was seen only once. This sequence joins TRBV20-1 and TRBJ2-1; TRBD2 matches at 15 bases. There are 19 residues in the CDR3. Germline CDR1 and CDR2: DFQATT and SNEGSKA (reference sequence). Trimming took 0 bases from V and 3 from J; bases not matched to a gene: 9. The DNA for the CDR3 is TGCAGTGCTAGAGATCTAGGACTAGCGGGAGGGCCCCACTACAATGAGCAGTTCTTC. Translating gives CSARDLGLAGGPHYNEQFF.

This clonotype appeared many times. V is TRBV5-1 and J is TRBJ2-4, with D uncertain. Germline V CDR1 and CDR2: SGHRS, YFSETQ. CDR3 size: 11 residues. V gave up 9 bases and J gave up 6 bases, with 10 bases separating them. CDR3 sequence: CATTDGNIQYF. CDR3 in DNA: TGCGCCACCACCGACGGAAACATTCAGTACTTC.

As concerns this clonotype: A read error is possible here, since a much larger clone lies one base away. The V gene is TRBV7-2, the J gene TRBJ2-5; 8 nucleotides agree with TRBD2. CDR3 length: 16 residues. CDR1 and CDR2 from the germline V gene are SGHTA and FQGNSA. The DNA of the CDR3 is TGTGTCAGCAGCTTAGGATTGTCTAGCGGGCAAGAGACCCAGTACTTC. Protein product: CVSSLGLSSGQETQYF.

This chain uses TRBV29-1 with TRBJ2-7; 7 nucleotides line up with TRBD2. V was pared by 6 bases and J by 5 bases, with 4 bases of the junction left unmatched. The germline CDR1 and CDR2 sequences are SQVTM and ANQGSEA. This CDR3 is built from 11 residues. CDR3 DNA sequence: TGCAGCGTGGAGCGGGGTAACGAGCAGTACTTC. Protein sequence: CSVERGNEQYF.

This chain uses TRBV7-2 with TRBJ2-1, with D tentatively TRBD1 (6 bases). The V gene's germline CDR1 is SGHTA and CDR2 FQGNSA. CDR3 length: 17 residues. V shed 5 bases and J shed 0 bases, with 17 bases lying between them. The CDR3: CASSRKIQGFSYNEQFF. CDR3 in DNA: TGTGCCAGCAGCCGAAAGATACAGGGATTCTCCTACAATGAGCAGTTCTTC. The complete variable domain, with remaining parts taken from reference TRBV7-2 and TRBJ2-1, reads GAGVSQSPSNKVTEKGKDVELRCDPISGHTALYWYRQSLGQGLEFLIYFQGNSAPDKSGLPSDRFSAERTGGSVSTLTIQRTQQEDSAVYLCASSRKIQGFSYNEQFFGPGTRLTVL.

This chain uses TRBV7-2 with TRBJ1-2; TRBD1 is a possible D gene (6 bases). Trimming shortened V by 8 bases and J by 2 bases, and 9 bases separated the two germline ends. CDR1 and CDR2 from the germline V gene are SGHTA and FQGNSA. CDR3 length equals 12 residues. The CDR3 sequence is CASGQYNYGYTF. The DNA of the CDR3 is TGTGCCAGCGGACAGTACAACTATGGCTACACCTTC.

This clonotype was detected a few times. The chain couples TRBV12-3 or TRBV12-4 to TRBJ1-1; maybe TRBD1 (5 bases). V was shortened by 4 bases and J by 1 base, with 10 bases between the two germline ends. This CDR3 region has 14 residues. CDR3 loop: CASSWKGTNTEAFF. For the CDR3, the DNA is TGTGCCAGCAGTTGGAAGGGGACGAACACTGAAGCTTTCTTT.

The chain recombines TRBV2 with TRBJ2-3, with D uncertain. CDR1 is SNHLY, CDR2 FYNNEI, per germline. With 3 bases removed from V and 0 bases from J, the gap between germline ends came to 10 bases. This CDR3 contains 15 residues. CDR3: CASSETGMSTDTQYF. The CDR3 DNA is TGTGCCAGCAGTGAGACCGGAATGAGCACAGATACGCAGTATTTT.